Shown below are 20 T cell receptor beta chains from a single sample sequenced in a study of cytomegalovirus exposure and HLA in healthy donors. Researchers ran the PCR with 60 Vbeta and 13 Jbeta primers. TCRdb keeps only in-frame clones here, not all; method: immunoSEQ multiplex PCR. The table has about 96,000 clones, approximately 72% seen once; the top ten hold roughly 3%. The sample consisted of PBMCs. Source of these receptors: a female donor in good health and CMV-seropositive.

V gene TRBV30 combines with J gene TRBJ1-3; D remains ambiguous. This CDR3 spans 14 amino acids. Germline V gene data show CDR1 as GTSNPN and CDR2 as SVGIG (reference sequence). V lost 5 bases and J 1 base, leaving 12 bases between the germline ends. In nucleotides, the CDR3 is TGTGCCTGGTTAGTCAGAGGTTCTGGAAACACCATATATTTT. Protein: CAWLVRGSGNTIYF.

V gene TRBV5-4 combines with J gene TRBJ1-1, with 8 bases that match TRBD1. From germline, CDR1 is SGHNT and CDR2 YYREEE (reference sequence). V trimming: 4 bases; J trimming: 5 bases; junction bases outside the gene matches: 10. CDR3 length: 15 residues. The DNA for the CDR3 is TGTGCCAGCAGCCTCGTCACCGGGACAGGAACTGAAGCTTTCTTT. Translation gives CASSLVTGTGTEAFF. The complete variable domain, with remaining parts taken from reference TRBV5-4 and TRBJ1-1, reads ETGVTQSPTHLIKTRGQQVTLRCSSQSGHNTVSWYQQALGQGPQFIFQYYREEENGRGNFPPRFSGLQFPNYSSELNVNALELDDSALYLCASSLVTGTGTEAFFGQGTRLTVV.

A few counts support this clone. This rearrangement joins TRBV28 to TRBJ2-2; D unresolved. V was clipped by 7 bases and J by 6 bases, with 21 bases between them. CDR1 MDHEN and CDR2 SYDVKM come from the germline V gene. CDR3 size: 16 residues. CDR3 amino acids: CASIPRPTAQSGELFF. CDR3 in DNA: TGTGCCAGCATTCCTCGACCAACAGCACAGTCCGGGGAGCTGTTTTTT.

The chain combines TRBV7-2 with TRBJ2-7; 10 bases align to TRBD1. Germline V gene data show CDR1 as SGHTA and CDR2 as FQGNSA. The CDR3 extends over 14 amino acids. The J segment lost 0 bases and the V segment lost 10 bases, leaving 6 bases of the junction unmatched. The DNA of the CDR3 is TGTGCCACCACCCGGGACAGGGGCTCCTACGAGCAGTACTTC. The encoded protein is CATTRDRGSYEQYF.

The chain has TRBV30 and TRBJ2-7, with D tentatively TRBD2 (5 bases). Per germline, CDR1 GTSNPN and CDR2 SVGIG (reference sequence). The CDR3 is 13 residues long. V gave up 8 bases and J gave up 4 bases, with 18 bases separating them. The CDR3 nucleotides are TGTGCCAGCGGACGGAGTTTTCAGTACGAGCAGTACTTC. Protein: CASGRSFQYEQYF.

Only one count was recorded for this clone. The V and J genes are TRBV11-3 and TRBJ2-1; no clear D. Trimming shortened V by 11 bases and J by 0 bases, and 11 bases separated the two germline ends. Germline V gives CDR1 SGHNT, CDR2 YENEEA. The CDR3 contains 13 residues. DNA of the CDR3: TGTGCCTCCGCGGTCAGCTCCTACAATGAGCAGTTCTTC. Protein: CASAVSSYNEQFF.

V is TRBV6-5 and J is TRBJ2-7, with D possibly being TRBD1 (6 bases). The CDR3 contains 15 residues. V gave up 10 bases and J gave up 0 bases, with 19 bases separating them. Germline CDR1 is MNHEY and CDR2 is SVGAGI. This CDR3 is CATRLNRVASYEQYF. The CDR3 DNA sequence: TGTGCCACCAGGCTAAACAGGGTTGCCTCCTACGAGCAGTACTTC.

J is TRBJ2-3 and V is TRBV7-2, with 10 bases identical to TRBD1. V shed 5 bases, J shed 7 bases, and the junction held 9 bases outside the gene matches. Germline V gene sequence: CDR1 SGHTA, CDR2 FQGNSA. This CDR3 region has 15 residues. The CDR3 protein is CASSRTGTGDYTQYF. DNA for the CDR3: TGTGCCAGCAGCCGCACCGGGACAGGGGATTATACGCAGTATTTT.

Only a few counts were recorded for this clone. J is TRBJ1-5 and V is TRBV6-1, with a possible D match to TRBD1 (6 bases). Germline CDR1 is MNHNS and CDR2 is SASEGT. Trimming removed 10 bases at V and 6 bases at J, with 16 bases between. The CDR3 extends over 13 amino acids. The CDR3 DNA reads as TGTGCCACCGTAAACCAGGGGAGTCAGCCCCAGCATTTT. It encodes CATVNQGSQPQHF.

The rearrangement uses TRBV5-1 and TRBJ2-7; D may be TRBD1 (5 bases). Germline V CDR1 and CDR2: SGHRS, YFSETQ. V was shortened by 3 bases and J by 0 bases, with 7 bases between the two germline ends. The CDR3 covers 13 residues. The CDR3 reads CASSYRTSYEQYF. The CDR3 nucleotides read TGCGCCAGCAGCTACAGGACCTCCTACGAGCAGTACTTC.

The chain recombines TRBV28 with TRBJ1-2, with 9 bases matching TRBD1. CDR3 length: 16 residues. J lost 4 bases, V lost 7 bases, and 13 bases had no gene match. Germline CDR1 reads MDHEN; CDR2 reads SYDVKM. This CDR3 reads CASISRGQGDFYGYTF. The CDR3 DNA reads TGTGCCAGCATCTCAAGGGGACAGGGCGACTTCTATGGCTACACCTTC.

V is TRBV6-6 and J is TRBJ1-5; D not certain. V was shortened by 6 bases and J by 11 bases, with 11 bases between the two germline ends. Germline CDR1 MNHNY, CDR2 SVGAGI (reference sequence). The CDR3 is made up of 11 amino acids. CDR3 DNA sequence: TGTGCCAGCAGCTCAGGCGGGGCCCAGCATTTT. Encoded protein: CASSSGGAQHF.

The chain combines TRBV4-2 with TRBJ2-2; a possible D gene is TRBD2 (5 bases). The CDR3 is 15 residues long. CDR1 LGHNA and CDR2 YNFKEQ come from the germline V gene. Trimming took off 1 base at V and 5 bases at J, with 11 bases between the two ends. CDR3 protein: CASSQVGDKTGELFF. The CDR3 coding sequence is TGTGCCAGCAGCCAAGTGGGAGACAAAACCGGGGAGCTGTTTTTT.

This clone was found a few times. The chain joins TRBV4-1 to TRBJ2-7; 8 bases are shared with TRBD2. Trimming at V came to 4 bases and at J to 3 bases, leaving 8 bases not matched to a gene. The CDR3 runs 15 residues. In germline, CDR1 is MGHRA, CDR2 YSYEKL. CDR3 bases: TGCGCCAGCAGCCCAAGCGGGGGTGATAACTACGAGCAGTACTTC. It encodes CASSPSGGDNYEQYF.

About this clone itself: The identical CDR3 is also encoded by other nucleotide sequences in the sample. V is TRBV4-2 and J is TRBJ2-5; TRBD2 matches 11 bases. J was trimmed by 4 bases and V by 3 bases; bases with no gene match: 1. This CDR3 is built from 14 residues. From germline, CDR1 is LGHNA and CDR2 YNFKEQ. DNA of the CDR3: TGTGCCAGCAGCCATGGGACTAGCGGAGAGACCCAGTACTTC. It specifies CASSHGTSGETQYF.

The rearrangement uses TRBV10-1 and TRBJ2-1; 9 bases are a match to TRBD1. With 6 bases clipped from V and 8 bases from J, the junction kept 11 bases outside the gene matches. Per germline, CDR1 WNHNN and CDR2 SYGVQD (reference sequence). The CDR3 covers 15 residues. CDR3 loop: CASRRPGQGVDEQFF. The CDR3 nucleotides read TGCGCCAGCAGAAGACCGGGACAGGGTGTCGATGAGCAGTTCTTC.

The chain joins TRBV11-2 to TRBJ2-3; 7 bases are a match to TRBD1. Germline CDR1 SGHAT, CDR2 FQNNGV. Trimming removed 5 bases from V and 6 bases from J; junction bases left unmatched: 14. The CDR3 extends over 16 amino acids. DNA for the CDR3: TGTGCCAGCAGCCGACAGGGCTCTTTCTTATCGGATACGCAGTATTTT. Its translation: CASSRQGSFLSDTQYF.

In its sample, this clone was seen once. The V and J genes are TRBV7-6 and TRBJ1-4, with D possibly TRBD1 on 6 matching bases. Deletions cut 1 base from V and 3 bases from J, with 21 bases between. CDR1 and CDR2 (germline): SGHVS, FNYEAQ. The CDR3 runs 19 residues. The CDR3 loop is CASSLVATYRANANEKLFF. In DNA form, the CDR3 reads TGTGCCAGCAGCTTAGTAGCGACTTACAGGGCGAACGCTAATGAAAAACTGTTTTTT. Full variable domain (remainder filled in from reference TRBV7-6 and TRBJ1-4): GAGVSQSPRYKVTKRGQDVALRCDPISGHVSLYWYRQALGQGPEFLTYFNYEAQQDKSGLPNDRFSAERPEGSISTLTIQRTEQRDSAMYRCASSLVATYRANANEKLFFGSGTQLSVL.

The chain carries TRBV5-1 and TRBJ2-7; no clear D. Germline-derived CDR1 and CDR2 are SGHRS and YFSETQ. CDR3 length equals 14 residues. V was shortened by 0 bases and J by 3 bases, with 10 bases between the two germline ends. CDR3 sequence reads: CASSLAGRLYEQYF. The CDR3 DNA is TGCGCCAGCAGCTTGGCCGGCCGACTCTACGAGCAGTACTTC.

The gene calls are TRBV5-1 and TRBJ2-7; possibly TRBD1 for D (6 bases). Germline V gene data show CDR1 as SGHRS and CDR2 as YFSETQ. Trimming stripped 4 bases from V and 1 base from J, with 18 bases between. This CDR3 is 16 amino acids long. CDR3 in amino acids: CASSTSGTKLSYEQYF. The CDR3 nucleotides read TGCGCCAGCAGCACGTCCGGGACAAAACTTTCCTACGAGCAGTACTTC.